This entry concerns a single T cell receptor beta chain. Its antigen is not identified. This sample was included in a study of T cell repertoires in cytomegalovirus infection. This CDR3 is 15 amino acids long. Deletions cut 6 bases from V and 7 bases from J, with 20 bases between. TCRdb used MiXCR to reprocess the reads, holding one entry per CDR3 protein. The sample consists of 750,000 to 900,000 distinct CDR3 sequences, roughly 29% of them appearing once. The TCR originated in a human donor in good health (CMV status not recorded). Some clones in this sample may be carry-over from other donors' samples. The genes are TRBV5-3 and TRBJ1-5; D perhaps matches TRBD1 (6 bases). TRBV5-3 is annotated as an ORF whose role is uncertain. The input for sequencing was cultured CD8+ T cells from PBMCs, taken from culture after CMV antigen stimulation. CDR3 protein: CARTRDKGSLQPQHF. The CDR3 DNA reads TGTGCCAGAACCAGGGACAAGGGCTCCCTACAGCCCCAGCATTTT.